This TCR beta chain was sequenced for a study of T cell responses to AZD1222 COVID-19 vaccine. General observations from the study: Only 5 to 7 AZD1222 recipients were seropositive at baseline. Nearly half of the spike-specific TCRs reportedly recognize variant regions that carry no mutations. Repertoires in all cases were sampled only once the peak T cell response had passed.

To note about this clone: No antigen is known for it.

CDR3 length: 16 residues. The V gene end was trimmed by 1 base and the J gene end by 5 bases; junction bases not matched to a gene: 7. Germline V gene sequence: CDR1 LGHDT, CDR2 YNNKEL (reference sequence). Produced via immunoSEQ multiplex PCR; TCRdb's table is partial and in-frame only. Of approximately 110,000 clones listed, approximately 89% were seen once; the top ten hold nearly 4.5%. The source material was peripheral blood, sampled on day 0 of AZD1222 vaccination. This chain connects TRBV3-1 (or the pseudogene TRBV3-2) to TRBJ2-5; TRBD1 matches at 10 bases. The sequence came from an adult in good health. The CDR3 loop is CASSQGQTGGRETQYF. Here the CDR3 DNA reads TGTGCCAGCAGCCAAGGCCAGACAGGGGGCAGGGAGACCCAGTACTTC.